A single sample gave rise to the 25 T cell receptor beta chains below, sequenced in a study of T cell repertoires in cytomegalovirus infection. No antigen is known for these receptors. TCRdb re-called the reads through MiXCR, storing one row per CDR3 protein. In the table there are around 800,000 distinct CDR3 sequences, 32% of which are singletons. The specimen was cultured CD8+ T cells from PBMCs, collected from culture after CMV antigen stimulation. These receptors all stem from a human donor in good health (CMV status not recorded). Some clones in this sample may be carry-over from other donors' samples.

Points on this clonotype: One end of the junction is discordant with germline, which a read error may explain. The V call is TRBV3-1, the J call TRBJ1-6; D call uncertain. The germline V gene encodes CDR1 LGHDT and CDR2 YNNKEL (reference sequence). This CDR3 contains 21 residues. For the CDR3, the DNA is TGTGCCAGCAGCCAAGAAATGGCAGGCGATTCCGACGGCTCCTATAATTTACCCCTCCACTTT. Residues: CASSQEMAGDSDGSYNLPLHF.

Only a few counts were recorded for this clonotype. The chain is built from TRBV7-4 and TRBJ2-7, with a possible D match to TRBD1 (6 bases). In germline, CDR1 is SGHVT, CDR2 SQSDAQ. This CDR3 spans 12 amino acids. V shed 5 bases and J shed 7 bases, with 12 bases lying between them. CDR3: CASSPSRGEQYV. The CDR3 nucleotides read TGTGCCAGCAGCCCCAGCAGGGGTGAGCAGTACGTC.

The genes are TRBV3-1 and TRBJ1-1; no firm D call. Germline V gives CDR1 LGHDT, CDR2 YNNKEL (reference sequence). V was clipped by 0 bases and J by 2 bases, with 7 bases between them. The CDR3 sequence is 14 residues long. The CDR3 sequence is CASSQEGINTEAFF. DNA of the CDR3: TGTGCCAGCAGCCAAGAGGGGATCAACACTGAAGCTTTCTTT.

The rearrangement uses TRBV5-1 and TRBJ1-1, with TRBD1 matching over 12 bases. V shed 0 bases, J shed 5 bases, and the junction held 5 bases outside the gene matches. The germline CDR1 and CDR2 sequences are SGHRS and YFSETQ. The CDR3 is made up of 16 amino acids. DNA for the CDR3: TGCGCCAGCAGCTTGGGGTGGGGACAGGGGGCTACTGAAGCTTTCTTT. This translates into CASSLGWGQGATEAFF.

V is TRBV2 and J is TRBJ2-3; the match to TRBD2 covers 9 bases. Unmatched junction bases numbered 4, after V lost 1 base and J lost 2 bases. CDR1 is SNHLY, CDR2 FYNNEI, per germline. The CDR3 length is 16 residues. CDR3 coding DNA: TGTGCCAGCAGTGAAGGAAGCGGGGGGACCACAGATACGCAGTATTTT. Residues: CASSEGSGGTTDTQYF.

The chain employs TRBV5-6 and TRBJ1-1; the D gene is possibly TRBD1 (5 bases). Germline V gene sequence: CDR1 SGHDT, CDR2 YYEEEE. V was pared by 4 bases and J by 4 bases, with 11 bases between. CDR3 length: 13 amino acids. CDR3 sequence: CASSQGRTTEAFF. The CDR3 DNA sequence: TGTGCCAGCAGCCAGGGACGGACCACTGAAGCTTTCTTT.

The count of this clonotype is one. The genes are TRBV2 and TRBJ1-1, with D perhaps TRBD1 (6 bases). The CDR3 is made up of 16 amino acids. Trimming took off 6 bases at V and 3 bases at J, with 20 bases between the two ends. The V gene's germline CDR1 is SNHLY and CDR2 FYNNEI. Written as DNA, the CDR3 is TGTGCCAGCAGCCCCGAATTACAGGGTTTGGACACTGAAGCTTTCTTT. Its translation: CASSPELQGLDTEAFF.

The chain has TRBV24-1 and TRBJ1-4; D ambiguous. The CDR3 sequence is 12 residues long. V lost 7 bases and J lost 4, with 6 bases in between. The germline V gene encodes CDR1 KGHDR and CDR2 SFDVKD. The CDR3 loop is CATRTLNEKLFF. CDR3 in DNA: TGTGCCACCAGAACACTTAATGAAAAACTGTTTTTT.

The V call is TRBV15, the J call TRBJ1-1, with unresolved D. V dropped 7 bases and J dropped 0 bases, with 15 bases sitting between them. There are 15 residues in the CDR3. CDR1 and CDR2 (germline): LNHNV, YYDKDF (reference sequence). The CDR3 region has the DNA TGTGCCACCATCCCGACACGGGCCATGAACACTGAAGCTTTCTTT. Amino acid sequence: CATIPTRAMNTEAFF.

This clonotype has just a few counts. The CDR3 here is CASTAGTGVYNEQFF. CDR3 nucleotide sequence: TGTGCCAGCACCGCCGGGACAGGTGTATACAATGAGCAGTTCTTC. The chain combines TRBV11-3 with TRBJ2-1; 8 bases match TRBD1. The CDR3 sequence is 15 residues long. V shed 7 bases, J shed 4 bases, and the junction held 9 bases outside the gene matches. Germline CDR1 SGHNT, CDR2 YENEEA. Full variable domain (remainder filled in from reference TRBV11-3 and TRBJ2-1): EAGVVQSPRYKIIEKKQPVAFWCNPISGHNTLYWYLQNLGQGPELLIRYENEEAVDDSQLPKDRFSAERLKGVDSTLKIQPAELGDSAVYLCASTAGTGVYNEQFFGPGTRLTVL.

In its sample, this clonotype was seen a few times. The rearrangement links TRBV6-2 or TRBV6-3 to TRBJ2-7; D not resolved. Trimming cost V 0 bases and J 3 bases, with 15 bases left between them. This CDR3 comprises 16 residues. CDR1 MNHEY and CDR2 SVGEGT come from the germline V gene. The CDR3 coding sequence is TGTGCCAGCAGTTACTCGAACTCCCAAGTAAACTACGAGCAGTACGTC. It translates to CASSYSNSQVNYEQYV.

This chain uses TRBV12-3 or TRBV12-4 with TRBJ1-1; D may be TRBD1 (6 bases). Trimming removed 6 bases from V and 7 bases from J, with 9 bases in between. This CDR3 is built from 11 residues. CDR3 nucleotide sequence: TGTGCCAGCAGGCGGACAGTTGAAGCTTTCTTT. This encodes CASRRTVEAFF.

The chain couples TRBV5-6 to TRBJ2-2; D is unresolved. This CDR3 comprises 16 residues. CDR1 and CDR2 from the germline V gene are SGHDT and YYEEEE. With 4 bases removed from V and 0 bases from J, the gap between germline ends came to 13 bases. This CDR3 is CASSQLGIANTGELFF. The CDR3 coding sequence is TGTGCCAGCAGCCAACTGGGGATCGCGAACACCGGGGAGCTGTTTTTT.

This clonotype has ten or more counts. The chain recombines TRBV7-2 with TRBJ1-1; D not certain. The CDR3 spans 12 residues. Germline CDR1 SGHTA, CDR2 FQGNSA. Trimming stripped 4 bases from V and 2 bases from J, with 5 bases between. The CDR3 region has the DNA TGTGCCAGCAGCTGGAAAAACACTGAAGCTTTCTTT. It translates to CASSWKNTEAFF.

This clonotype was counted a few times. The CDR3 loop reads CASSETPRNTEAFF. The DNA for the CDR3 is TGTGCCAGCAGTGAGACTCCTAGGAACACTGAAGCTTTCTTT. This rearrangement joins TRBV6-1 to TRBJ1-1; no definite D call. Germline CDR1 and CDR2: MNHNS and SASEGT. CDR3 length: 14 residues. The ends were cut back, 3 bases at V and 1 base at J, with 9 bases in the middle.

The V call is TRBV7-4, the J call TRBJ1-4; the D gene is possibly TRBD1 (5 bases). Deletions cut 2 bases from V and 7 bases from J, with 20 bases between. Germline-derived CDR1 and CDR2 are SGHVT and SQSDAQ. The length of the CDR3 is 17 residues. As DNA, the CDR3 is TGTGCCAGCAGCTTAAATCGGGGCGAGGGGATGGGTGAAAAACTGTTTTTT. It translates to CASSLNRGEGMGEKLFF.

J is TRBJ2-2 and V is TRBV5-1; 8 nucleotides match TRBD2. The CDR3 is 17 amino acids. V gave up 4 bases and J gave up 4 bases; unmatched junction bases: 12. CDR1 SGHRS and CDR2 YFSETQ come from the germline V gene. The CDR3: CASSVDSGGFFTGELFF. CDR3 sequence (DNA): TGCGCCAGCAGCGTCGACAGCGGGGGTTTTTTCACCGGGGAGCTGTTTTTT.

The rearrangement uses TRBV6-2 or TRBV6-3 and TRBJ2-2, with 8 nucleotides matching TRBD2. CDR1 is MNHEY and CDR2 is SVGEGT in the germline V gene. The CDR3 extends over 13 amino acids. Trimming cost V 6 bases and J 6 bases; bases outside gene matches: 3. The CDR3 coding sequence is TGTGCCAGCAGCCCGGGACTAGCCGGGGAGCTGTTTTTT. It specifies CASSPGLAGELFF.

J is TRBJ1-5 and V is TRBV6-2 or TRBV6-3; maybe TRBD1 (5 bases). CDR1 and CDR2 from the germline V gene are MNHEY and SVGEGT. This CDR3 contains 13 residues. Trimming left V 10 bases short and J 6 bases short, with 16 bases between. The DNA for the CDR3 is TGTGCCAAGCAAGGGGACGTCGGTCAGCCCCAGCATTTT. This sequence encodes CAKQGDVGQPQHF.

The chain employs TRBV29-1 and TRBJ2-7; 9 nucleotides agree with TRBD1. Per the germline V gene, CDR1 is SQVTM and CDR2 is ANQGSEA. V was clipped by 2 bases and J by 5 bases; unmatched bases: 7. The CDR3 has 14 amino acids. CDR3 residues: CSVETRDRDHEQYF. CDR3 sequence (DNA): TGCAGCGTTGAAACCAGGGACAGGGACCACGAGCAGTACTTC.

This clonotype was picked up a small number of times. This rearrangement joins TRBV12-3 or TRBV12-4 to TRBJ1-1; TRBD1 aligns across 8 bases. The V segment lost 5 bases and the J segment 10 bases; nucleotides outside the gene matches: 3. The CDR3 consists of 11 residues. The CDR3 sequence: CASSRTGLAFF. The CDR3, as DNA: TGTGCCAGCAGTCGGACAGGGCTAGCTTTCTTT.

The chain employs TRBV7-6 and TRBJ1-2, with D possibly matching TRBD1 (6 bases). The CDR3 runs 14 residues. The V gene's germline CDR1 is SGHVS and CDR2 FNYEAQ. The ends were cut back, 10 bases at V and 3 bases at J, with 18 bases in the middle. Here the CDR3 reads CATLFGGADYGYTF. CDR3 nucleotide sequence: TGTGCCACTCTGTTCGGGGGCGCGGACTATGGCTACACCTTC.

To note about this clonotype: The junction departs from germline at one end; a sequencing error may be responsible. V and J are TRBV12-3 or TRBV12-4 and TRBJ1-4, with unresolved D. The CDR3 runs to 12 residues. The CDR3 is CASSLVNEKLFF. The DNA for the CDR3 is TGTGCTAGCAGTTTAGTTAATGAAAAACTGTTTTTT.

As for this clonotype: One base away lies a much larger clone, so this may be a sequencing read error. The rearrangement uses TRBV4-1 and TRBJ1-5; D ambiguous. Trimming removed 1 base at V and 7 bases at J, with 8 bases between. Germline V gene lookup returns CDR1 MGHRA and CDR2 YSYEKL. This CDR3 has 13 residues. The DNA for the CDR3 is TGCGCCAGCAGCCAAGGGATCAAACAGCCCCAGCATTTT. Protein sequence: CASSQGIKQPQHF.

CDR3 residues: CASSSAASMNTEAFF. The CDR3 region has the DNA TGTGCCAGCAGCTCAGCAGCATCCATGAACACTGAAGCTTTCTTT. The J gene is TRBJ1-1, the V gene TRBV5-6; D gene ambiguous. V lost 3 bases and J lost 0, with 12 bases in between. The germline CDR1 and CDR2 sequences are SGHDT and YYEEEE. The CDR3 sequence is 15 residues long. The full variable domain, its missing parts supplied by reference TRBV5-6 and TRBJ1-1, is DAGVTQSPTHLIKTRGQQVTLRCSPKSGHDTVSWYQQALGQGPQFIFQYYEEEERQRGNFPDRFSGHQFPNYSSELNVNALLLGDSALYLCASSSAASMNTEAFFGQGTRLTVV.